Following are 13 T cell receptor beta chains from one sample sequenced in a study of memory CD8 T cells in hepatitis C reinfection. Time point of the sample: peak reinfection, 3 to 8 weeks after reinfection detection. No in vitro expansion preceded TCR sequencing of the sorted cells. Clones were read by immunoSEQ multiplex PCR, and TCRdb kept only the in-frame ones, dropping some. The table shows 2,500 or so clones, with more than 80% occurring only once. Sequencing input: naive CD8+ T cells sorted from blood. These receptor sequences come from a man aged 50 to 60 with hepatitis C virus infection.

The genes are TRBV5-6 and TRBJ2-1; unclear D gene. V lost 1 base, J lost 8 bases, and 10 bases lay in between. This CDR3 has 13 amino acids. Germline V gene sequence: CDR1 SGHDT, CDR2 YYEEEE. DNA of the CDR3: TGTGCCAGCAGCTTGAACCTACTCCATGAGCAGTTCTTC. It yields the protein CASSLNLLHEQFF.

V usage is TRBV6-5 and J usage is TRBJ2-7, with D unresolved. Germline V gene data show CDR1 as MNHEY and CDR2 as SVGAGI. The CDR3 spans 15 residues. The V gene lost 0 bases and the J gene lost 3 bases, with 12 bases spanning the gap. CDR3 protein: CASSYSWRYNYEQYF. CDR3 DNA: TGTGCCAGCAGTTACTCGTGGCGGTACAACTACGAGCAGTACTTC.

The V and J genes are TRBV4-1 and TRBJ1-2; D perhaps matches TRBD1 (5 bases). The CDR3 has 16 residues. V was trimmed by 3 bases and J by 3 bases, leaving 17 bases between them. Germline lookup yields CDR1 MGHRA and CDR2 YSYEKL. The CDR3 DNA reads TGCGCCAGCAGCCAGCCCCAACTCGGGGGAGACTATGGCTACACCTTC. Protein: CASSQPQLGGDYGYTF.

This sequence joins TRBV19 and TRBJ1-1; D not certain. CDR1 and CDR2 from the germline V gene are LNHDA and SQIVND (reference sequence). V was trimmed by 2 bases and J by 1 base, leaving 8 bases between them. The CDR3 contains 14 residues. The CDR3 protein is CASSISSSNTEAFF. The CDR3 nucleotides are TGTGCCAGTAGTATATCCAGTTCGAACACTGAAGCTTTCTTT. The variable domain in full, completed from reference TRBV19 and TRBJ1-1, reads DGGITQSPKYLFRKEGQNVTLSCEQNLNHDAMYWYRQDPGQGLRLIYYSQIVNDFQKGDIAEGYSVSREKKESFPLTVTSAQKNPTAFYLCASSISSSNTEAFFGQGTRLTVV.

Here the CDR3 DNA reads TGTGCCTGGAGTGTAGGAGGAAAATACAATGAGCAGTTCTTC. As protein: CAWSVGGKYNEQFF. The chain uses TRBV30 and TRBJ2-1, with D possibly TRBD2 on 5 matching bases. Germline V gene lookup returns CDR1 GTSNPN and CDR2 SVGIG (reference sequence). This CDR3 has 14 residues. Between the trimmed V and J ends, which lost 0 bases and 4 bases, there was a span of 10 bases. The full variable domain, with the rest looked up from reference TRBV30 and TRBJ2-1, is SQTIHQWPATLVQPVGSPLSLECTVEGTSNPNLYWYRQAAGRGLQLLFYSVGIGQISSEVPQNLSASRPQDRQFILSSKKLLLSDSGFYLCAWSVGGKYNEQFFGPGTRLTVL.

This rearrangement joins TRBV30 to TRBJ1-5; TRBD1 agrees at 7 bases. The CDR3 covers 13 residues. V shed 0 bases and J 6 bases; nucleotides not matched to a gene: 2. Germline assignment: CDR1 GTSNPN and CDR2 SVGIG (reference sequence). The chain's CDR3 is CAWSVQGVQPQHF. CDR3 nucleotide sequence: TGTGCCTGGAGTGTTCAGGGGGTTCAGCCCCAGCATTTT.

The chain links TRBV4-2 to TRBJ1-5, with 9 nucleotides matching TRBD1. Germline CDR1 and CDR2: LGHNA and YNFKEQ. The CDR3 covers 16 residues. Losses at the gene ends were 3 bases for V and 1 base for J; bases not matched to a gene: 4. The DNA of the CDR3 is TGTGCCAGCAGCCAGAGTGGGACAGGGAGCAATCAGCCCCAGCATTTT. It codes for CASSQSGTGSNQPQHF.

The V call is TRBV10-3, the J call TRBJ2-5; a possible D gene is TRBD1 (5 bases). Trimming pared 0 bases from V and 1 base from J, leaving 15 bases between. The length of the CDR3 is 17 residues. The germline V gene encodes CDR1 ENHRY and CDR2 SYGVKD. CDR3 region: CAISESKGLVLQETQYF. The CDR3 nucleotides are TGTGCCATCAGTGAGTCGAAGGGGTTGGTCCTCCAAGAGACCCAGTACTTC.

J is TRBJ2-3 and V is TRBV27; tentatively, D is TRBD2 (5 bases). V lost 6 bases and J 3 bases, leaving 13 bases between the germline ends. Germline-derived CDR1 and CDR2 are MNHEY and SMNVEV (reference sequence). The CDR3 is 14 residues long. Here the CDR3 DNA reads TGTGCCAGCAGCCCGGACTTCGAGACAGATACGCAGTATTTT. The encoded protein is CASSPDFETDTQYF.

The chain has TRBV15 and TRBJ1-3; TRBD1 matches at 7 bases. Trimming removed 1 base from V and 4 bases from J; junction bases left unmatched: 10. Germline V gene sequence: CDR1 LNHNV, CDR2 YYDKDF (reference sequence). The CDR3 consists of 17 residues. CDR3 amino acids: CATSRGTGASSGNTIYF. The CDR3 DNA is TGTGCCACCAGCAGAGGAACAGGGGCATCGTCGGGAAACACCATATATTTT. Full variable domain (missing parts from reference TRBV15 and TRBJ1-3): DAMVIQNPRYQVTQFGKPVTLSCSQTLNHNVMYWYQQKSSQAPKLLFHYYDKDFNNEADTPDNFQSRRPNTSFCFLDIRSPGLGDTAMYLCATSRGTGASSGNTIYFGEGSWLTVV.

This chain joins TRBV25-1 and TRBJ2-1, with a tentative D call TRBD2 (5 bases). The CDR3 has 13 amino acids. Trimming pared 5 bases from V and 3 bases from J, leaving 8 bases between. Germline V gives CDR1 MGHDK, CDR2 SYGVNS. The chain's CDR3 is CASSSGDYNEQFF. The CDR3 bases are TGTGCCAGCAGTAGCGGAGACTACAATGAGCAGTTCTTC. The whole variable domain, remainder taken from reference TRBV25-1 and TRBJ2-1, is EADIYQTPRYLVIGTGKKITLECSQTMGHDKMYWYQQDPGMELHLIHYSYGVNSTEKGDLSSESTVSRIRTEHFPLTLESARPSHTSQYLCASSSGDYNEQFFGPGTRLTVL.

The genes are TRBV4-2 and TRBJ2-7; TRBD1 might be the D (5 bases). With 0 bases removed from V and 2 bases from J, the gap between germline ends came to 14 bases. The CDR3 covers 16 residues. Looked up from germline, CDR1 is LGHNA and CDR2 is YNFKEQ. The CDR3 reads CASSQDGAGLTYEQYF. CDR3 bases: TGTGCCAGCAGCCAAGATGGGGCAGGTCTAACCTACGAGCAGTACTTC.

The genes are TRBV11-3 and TRBJ2-4; 7 bases are shared with TRBD2. The CDR3 covers 17 residues. From germline, CDR1 is SGHNT and CDR2 YENEEA. J lost 8 bases, V lost 1 base, and 14 bases had no gene match. CDR3 sequence (DNA): TGTGCCAGCAGCTTAGCCCACTCGGCGGGGGACGGGGACATTCAGTACTTC. Protein sequence: CASSLAHSAGDGDIQYF.